The clone carrying this T cell receptor beta chain was detected a few times. Caucasian individuals from Russia who were healthy and aged roughly 6 to 100 acted as donors. This sample was taken from a study of blood T cells in healthy people across ages. For the second PCR, which ran for about 6 to 11 cycles, a sample-barcoded 5' primer and a J-beta primer mix were used. TCRdb reprocessed the 5' RACE reads via MiXCR and lists one record per CDR3 protein. The repertoire holds more than 900,000 distinct CDR3 sequences, with roughly 29% as singletons. This same sample was also part of a study on T cells of mothers and their children.

Sequencing input: blood. This sequence was found in a woman aged 40 to 50 in good health.

Here the CDR3 reads CASGAAGSNNEQFF. In DNA, the CDR3 is TGCGCCAGCGGCGCCGCGGGATCCAACAATGAGCAGTTCTTC. This chain links TRBV5-1 with TRBJ2-1; tentative D call: TRBD2 (6 bases). CDR3 size: 14 residues. Per germline, CDR1 SGHRS and CDR2 YFSETQ. Trimming took 7 bases from V and 5 from J, leaving 16 bases between them.